The 22 T cell receptor beta chains listed next were all sequenced from one sample in a study of HIV-infected children after antiretroviral therapy interruption. Described treatment: PENTA 11 planned treatment interruption arm or continuous ART arm. RNA-based 3' RACE libraries used unique molecular identifiers. TCRdb reprocessed the 3' RACE reads via MiXCR and lists one record per CDR3 protein. This table has some 90,000 distinct CDR3 sequences, roughly 6.7% appearing once. The sample here was CD45RA+ CD4+ T cells from PBMCs, pooled from several time points, taken from a donor given antiretroviral therapy, either interrupted or continuous. Subset indicated: naive CD4+ CD45RA+ CD45RO- T cells. These receptors all come from a pool of human donors with HIV.

This clonotype has at least ten counts. The chain combines TRBV6-1 with TRBJ2-6; D is unclear. The CDR3 runs to 14 residues. Germline V lookup: CDR1 MNHNS, CDR2 SASEGT. Trimming removed 5 bases from V and 0 bases from J, with 5 bases in between. For the CDR3, the DNA is TGTGCCAGCAGTCGGAGCTCTGGGGCCAACGTCCTGACTTTC. Its protein is CASSRSSGANVLTF.

This clonotype has ten or more counts. The chain recombines TRBV20-1 with TRBJ1-1, with D perhaps matching TRBD1 (5 bases). The CDR3 is 15 amino acids. Germline loops: CDR1 DFQATT, CDR2 SNEGSKA (reference sequence). V lost 5 bases and J 0 bases, leaving 16 bases between the germline ends. CDR3 nucleotide sequence: TGCAGTGCTGTAAGTGGGAGGGGACTGAACACTGAAGCTTTCTTT. Protein: CSAVSGRGLNTEAFF.

This clonotype was seen at least ten times. V usage is TRBV20-1 and J usage is TRBJ1-5; D may be TRBD1 (5 bases). V gave up 5 bases and J gave up 7 bases, with 15 bases separating them. There are 13 residues in the CDR3. Germline values: CDR1 DFQATT, CDR2 SNEGSKA (reference sequence). The CDR3 DNA reads TGCAGTGCTCCTAATGGGGCTGGGCAGCCCCAGCATTTT. This sequence encodes CSAPNGAGQPQHF.

In its sample, this clonotype was seen many times. V usage is TRBV29-1 and J usage is TRBJ1-1; D possibly corresponds to TRBD1 (5 bases). The germline V gene has CDR1 SQVTM and CDR2 ANQGSEA. Between the trimmed V and J ends, which lost 2 bases and 7 bases, there was a span of 20 bases. This CDR3 is built from 15 residues. The CDR3 nucleotides are TGCAGCGTTGAATCGGTCCTTAGGGGCAGAGATGAAGCTTTCTTT. Its translation is CSVESVLRGRDEAFF.

This clonotype has a count of ten or more. The genes are TRBV10-3 and TRBJ2-3, with 12 nucleotides matching TRBD2. The CDR3 contains 15 residues. CDR1 is ENHRY, CDR2 SYGVKD, per germline. Unmatched junction bases numbered 7, after V lost 6 bases and J lost 6 bases. CDR3 residues: CAISLLAGGPDTQYF. In DNA, the CDR3 is TGTGCCATCAGCTTGCTAGCGGGGGGGCCGGATACGCAGTATTTT.

This clonotype has just a few counts. This chain connects TRBV10-2 to TRBJ2-7; a possible D gene is TRBD1 (5 bases). V was trimmed by 2 bases and J by 5 bases, leaving 19 bases between them. Germline V gene sequence: CDR1 WSHSY, CDR2 SAAADI. This CDR3 contains 16 residues. CDR3 bases: TGCGCCAGCAGTGAGGGTGGTCGCAGGGTAAAAGACGAGCAGTACTTC. Its protein is CASSEGGRRVKDEQYF.

The chain links TRBV24-1 to TRBJ2-5; tentatively, D is TRBD1 (5 bases). The germline CDR1 and CDR2 sequences are KGHDR and SFDVKD. Between the trimmed V and J ends, which lost 0 bases and 1 base, there was a span of 14 bases. The length of the CDR3 is 17 residues. In nucleotides, the CDR3 is TGTGCCACCAGTGATTTGCGTGACAGCGTGGGCCAAGAGACCCAGTACTTC. Residues: CATSDLRDSVGQETQYF.

This clonotype was picked up many times. The genes are TRBV4-3 and TRBJ2-7, with D possibly matching TRBD2 (5 bases). The germline gives CDR1 LGHNA, CDR2 YSLEER. The CDR3 has 18 amino acids. Trimming stripped 3 bases from V and 5 bases from J, with 26 bases between. The CDR3 DNA follows: TGCGCCAGCAGCCATATTGCCCGTAGATGGGAGAGAGACCACGAGCAGTACTTC. Protein sequence: CASSHIARRWERDHEQYF.

In its sample, this clonotype was seen many times. The chain links TRBV29-1 to TRBJ1-5; TRBD1 agrees at 7 bases. This CDR3 is built from 15 residues. CDR1 is SQVTM and CDR2 is ANQGSEA in the germline V gene. J lost 3 bases, V lost 6 bases, and 11 bases had no gene match. CDR3 coding DNA: TGCAGCGTGGCCTTGAGGACAGGCCCCAATCAGCCCCAGCATTTT. It translates to CSVALRTGPNQPQHF.

In this sample, this clonotype turned up many times. The chain carries TRBV5-1 and TRBJ1-1, with 7 bases fitting TRBD1. The CDR3 length is 14 residues. Losses at the gene ends were 4 bases for V and 1 base for J; bases not matched to a gene: 4. Per germline, CDR1 SGHRS and CDR2 YFSETQ. CDR3: CASSAGTANTEAFF. The CDR3 DNA reads as TGCGCCAGCAGCGCCGGGACAGCGAACACTGAAGCTTTCTTT.

This clonotype appeared many times. The gene calls are TRBV27 and TRBJ2-1, with 7 bases aligning to TRBD1. The CDR3 sequence is 17 residues long. Per the germline V gene, CDR1 is MNHEY and CDR2 is SMNVEV (reference sequence). J gave up 9 bases and V 5 bases, and 19 bases lay outside the gene matches. The CDR3 DNA is TGTGCCAGCAGTCGACCCGCCCCACAGGGGAGCAGTTCTGAGCAGTTCTTC. Translated, it gives CASSRPAPQGSSSEQFF.

This clonotype was detected only a few times. This chain links TRBV5-1 with TRBJ2-3, with 8 bases aligning to TRBD2. Germline V gene sequence: CDR1 SGHRS, CDR2 YFSETQ. The CDR3 is made up of 17 amino acids. J lost 8 bases, V lost 6 bases, and 20 bases had no gene match. CDR3 in amino acids: CASNPSPGGAAKSTQYF. CDR3 bases: TGCGCCAGCAATCCTAGTCCCGGGGGGGCTGCAAAGTCTACGCAGTATTTT. Using reference TRBV5-1 and TRBJ2-3 for the parts outside the CDR3, the full variable domain is KAGVTQTPRYLIKTRGQQVTLSCSPISGHRSVSWYQQTPGQGLQFLFEYFSETQRNKGNFPGRFSGRQFSNSRSEMNVSTLELGDSALYLCASNPSPGGAAKSTQYFGPGTRLTVL.

This sequence joins TRBV6-2 or TRBV6-3 and TRBJ2-3; D is perhaps TRBD2 (6 bases). Deletions cut 0 bases from V and 2 bases from J, with 15 bases between. CDR1 MNHEY and CDR2 SVGEGT come from the germline V gene. The CDR3 has 17 residues. The CDR3 loop reads CASSYSRFLANTDTQYF. The CDR3, as DNA: TGTGCCAGCAGTTACTCGAGGTTTCTAGCGAACACAGATACGCAGTATTTT.

V usage is TRBV18 and J usage is TRBJ1-6; D is unresolved. Germline-derived CDR1 and CDR2 are KGHSH and LQKENI. V was pared by 5 bases and J by 6 bases, with 17 bases between. The CDR3 totals 16 residues. The CDR3 loop reads CASSTGGGLFNSPLHF. The CDR3 DNA reads TGTGCCAGCTCAACGGGAGGAGGCCTTTTTAATTCACCCCTCCACTTT.

In this sample, this clonotype turned up many times. V and J are TRBV6-6 and TRBJ2-7; D gene uncertain. Germline V gives CDR1 MNHNY, CDR2 SVGAGI (reference sequence). The length of the CDR3 is 14 residues. V lost 2 bases and J 5 bases, leaving 13 bases between the germline ends. DNA for the CDR3: TGTGCCAGCAGTTACAGAACACCCCGGGACGAGCAGTACTTC. Its protein product is CASSYRTPRDEQYF.

This clonotype occurred many times. This chain links TRBV10-3 with TRBJ1-5; no clear D. Trimming left V 6 bases short and J 1 base short, with 7 bases between. The length of the CDR3 is 13 residues. Germline V gene sequence: CDR1 ENHRY, CDR2 SYGVKD. The DNA for the CDR3 is TGTGCCATCAGGTCGGACAGCAATCAGCCCCAGCATTTT. Translation: CAIRSDSNQPQHF.

The table lists this clonotype with many counts. CDR3 nucleotide sequence: TGTGCCAGCAGTTCGGGGGCCTACGAGCAGTACTTC. It yields the protein CASSSGAYEQYF. This chain joins TRBV27 and TRBJ2-7, with D maybe TRBD2 (6 bases). V lost 4 bases to trimming and J lost 2 bases, with 6 bases between them. The CDR3 has 12 residues. Germline CDR1 MNHEY, CDR2 SMNVEV (reference sequence).

This chain joins TRBV19 and TRBJ1-5, with TRBD1 as a possible D gene (5 bases). CDR3 length equals 18 residues. Germline lookup yields CDR1 LNHDA and CDR2 SQIVND (reference sequence). With 4 bases removed from V and 0 bases from J, the gap between germline ends came to 19 bases. For the CDR3, the DNA is TGTGCCAGTAGTAGTCGGACACCCCAACGATATAGCAATCAGCCCCAGCATTTT. Amino acid sequence: CASSSRTPQRYSNQPQHF. The full variable domain, rest sourced from reference TRBV19 and TRBJ1-5, is DGGITQSPKYLFRKEGQNVTLSCEQNLNHDAMYWYRQDPGQGLRLIYYSQIVNDFQKGDIAEGYSVSREKKESFPLTVTSAQKNPTAFYLCASSSRTPQRYSNQPQHFGDGTRLSIL.

The table lists this clonotype with many counts. The gene calls are TRBV19 and TRBJ1-5; no definite D call. This CDR3 spans 13 amino acids. The germline V gene has CDR1 LNHDA and CDR2 SQIVND (reference sequence). Trimming shortened V by 3 bases and J by 9 bases, and 12 bases separated the two germline ends. The CDR3 DNA is TGTGCCAGTAGTATCACTGACTCGGGGCCCCAGCATTTT. Its translation: CASSITDSGPQHF.

This clonotype was counted at least ten times. This chain links TRBV3-1 with TRBJ1-6, with 7 bases fitting TRBD1. V dropped 2 bases and J dropped 0; count of bases not matched to a gene: 1. The CDR3 totals 16 residues. Germline V lookup: CDR1 LGHDT, CDR2 YNNKEL (reference sequence). In nucleotides, the CDR3 is TGTGCCAGCAGCCAACGGGACAGCTCCTATAATTCACCCCTCCACTTT. It translates to CASSQRDSSYNSPLHF. The full variable domain, with the rest looked up from reference TRBV3-1 and TRBJ1-6, is DTAVSQTPKYLVTQMGNDKSIKCEQNLGHDTMYWYKQDSKKFLKIMFSYNNKELIINETVPNRFSPKSPDKAHLNLHINSLELGDSAVYFCASSQRDSSYNSPLHFGNGTRLTVT.

This clonotype was detected many times. The V and J genes are TRBV10-3 and TRBJ2-5; unclear D gene. V was trimmed by 3 bases and J by 1 base, leaving 9 bases between them. Germline V lookup: CDR1 ENHRY, CDR2 SYGVKD. CDR3 length: 14 residues. The DNA of the CDR3 is TGTGCCATCAGTGAATCCAGGTTCCAAGAGACCCAGTACTTC. Its protein product is CAISESRFQETQYF.

This clonotype occurred many times. The J gene is TRBJ1-1, the V gene TRBV5-6, with D possibly matching TRBD1 (5 bases). The V gene lost 0 bases and the J gene lost 6 bases, with 12 bases spanning the gap. The length of the CDR3 is 14 residues. CDR1 is SGHDT, CDR2 YYEEEE, per germline. CDR3 loop: CASSLASPGPEAFF. The CDR3 coding sequence is TGTGCCAGCAGCTTGGCCAGTCCGGGGCCTGAAGCTTTCTTT. Complete variable domain (other parts from reference TRBV5-6 and TRBJ1-1): DAGVTQSPTHLIKTRGQQVTLRCSPKSGHDTVSWYQQALGQGPQFIFQYYEEEERQRGNFPDRFSGHQFPNYSSELNVNALLLGDSALYLCASSLASPGPEAFFGQGTRLTVV.